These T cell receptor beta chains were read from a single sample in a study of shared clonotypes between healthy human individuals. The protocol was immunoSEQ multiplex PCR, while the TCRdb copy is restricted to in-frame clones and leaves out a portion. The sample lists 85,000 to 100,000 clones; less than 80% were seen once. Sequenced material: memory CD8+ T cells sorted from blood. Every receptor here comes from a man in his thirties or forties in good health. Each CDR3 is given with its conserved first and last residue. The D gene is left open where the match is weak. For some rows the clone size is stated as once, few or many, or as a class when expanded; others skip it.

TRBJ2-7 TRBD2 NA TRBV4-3 TGCGCCAGCAGCCAAGAGTCATCTAGCGGCTACGAGCAGTACTTC CASSQESSSGYEQYF
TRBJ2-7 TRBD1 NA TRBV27 TGTGCCAGCAGTTTAAACAGGGGGTCCTACGAGCAGTACTTC CASSLNRGSYEQYF
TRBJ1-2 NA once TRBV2 TGTGCCAGCAGTGGGGAAGTGAGTGGCTACACCTTC CASSGEVSGYTF
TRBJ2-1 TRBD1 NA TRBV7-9 TGTGCCAGCAGCTTGGAGACAGGGGATAACAATGAGCAGTTCTTC CASSLETGDNNEQFF
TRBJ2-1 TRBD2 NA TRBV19 TGTGCCAGCGGGGGACTAGCAGGCCGGGGTGAGCAGTTCTTC CASGGLAGRGEQFF
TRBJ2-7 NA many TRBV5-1 TGCGCCAGCAGCCGATGGGGGGCCCTCAGTTACGAGCAGTACTTC CASSRWGALSYEQYF
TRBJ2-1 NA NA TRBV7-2 TGTGCCAGCAGCTTAGGGGTAGGCTCCTACAATGAGCAGTTCTTC CASSLGVGSYNEQFF
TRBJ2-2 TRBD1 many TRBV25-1 TGTGCCAGCAGAGACGGGACAGGGGAGCAGGGCGGGGAGCTGTTTTTT CASRDGTGEQGGELFF
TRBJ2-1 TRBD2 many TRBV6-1 TGTGCCAGCAGTGGAGCTAGCGGGAGCGTCAATGAGCAGTTCTTC CASSGASGSVNEQFF
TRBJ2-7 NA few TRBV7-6 TGTGCCAGCAGCCCGCCTTCGGGGGAGCAGTACTTC CASSPPSGEQYF
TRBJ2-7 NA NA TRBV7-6 TGTGCCAGCAGCTTAGCAAGCAGTTACGAGCAGTACTTC CASSLASSYEQYF
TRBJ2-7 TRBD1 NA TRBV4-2 TGTGCCAGCAGCCAGGACCCACAGGGGCCGAAGGGGGAGCAGTACTTC CASSQDPQGPKGEQYF
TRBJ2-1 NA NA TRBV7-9 TGTGCCAGCAGCACCGGGACCCAGCGCAATGAGCAGTTCTTC CASSTGTQRNEQFF
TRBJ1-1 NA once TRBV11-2 TGTGCCAGCAGCTTGGGCGTGAACACTGAAGCTTTCTTT CASSLGVNTEAFF
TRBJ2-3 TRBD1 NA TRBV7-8 TGTGCCAGCAGCTTAAGGGGGCCAGACCCCACAGATACGCAGTATTTT CASSLRGPDPTDTQYF
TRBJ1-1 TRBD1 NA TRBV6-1 TGTGCCAGCAGTGAACTGGGGACAGGGAGGATGAACACTGAAGCTTTCTTT CASSELGTGRMNTEAFF